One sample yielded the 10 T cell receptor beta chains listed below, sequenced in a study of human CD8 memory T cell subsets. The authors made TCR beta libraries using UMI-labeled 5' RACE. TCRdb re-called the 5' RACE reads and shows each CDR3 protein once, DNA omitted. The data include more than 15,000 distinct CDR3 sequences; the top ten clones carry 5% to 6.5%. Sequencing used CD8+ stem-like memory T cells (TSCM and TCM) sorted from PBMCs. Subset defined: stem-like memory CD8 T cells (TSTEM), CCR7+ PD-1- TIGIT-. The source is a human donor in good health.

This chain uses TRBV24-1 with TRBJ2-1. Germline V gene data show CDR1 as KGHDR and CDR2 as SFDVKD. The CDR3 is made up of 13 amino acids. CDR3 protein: CATTGDSYNEQFF.

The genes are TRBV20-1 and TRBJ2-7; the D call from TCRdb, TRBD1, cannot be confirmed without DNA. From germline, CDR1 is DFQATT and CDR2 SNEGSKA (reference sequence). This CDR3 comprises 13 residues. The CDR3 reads CSAKTGEAYEQYF.

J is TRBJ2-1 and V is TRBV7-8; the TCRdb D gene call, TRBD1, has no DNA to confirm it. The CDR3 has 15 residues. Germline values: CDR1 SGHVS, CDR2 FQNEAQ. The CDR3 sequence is CASSATGTETNEQFF.

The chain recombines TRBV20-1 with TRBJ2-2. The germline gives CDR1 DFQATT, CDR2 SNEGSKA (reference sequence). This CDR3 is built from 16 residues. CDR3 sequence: CSARDVEGLNTGELFF.

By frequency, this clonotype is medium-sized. The CDR3 reads CSVSGGGNQPQHF. The chain employs TRBV29-1 and TRBJ1-5. Germline CDR1 reads SQVTM; CDR2 reads ANQGSEA. This CDR3 region has 13 residues.

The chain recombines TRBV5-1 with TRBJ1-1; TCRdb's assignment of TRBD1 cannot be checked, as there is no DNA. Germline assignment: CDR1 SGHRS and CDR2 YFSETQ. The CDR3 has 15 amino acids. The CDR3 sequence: CASSLGFGTRTQAFF.

The CDR3 loop reads CASSLAYRGYEQYF. V gene TRBV7-8 combines with J gene TRBJ2-7; TCRdb lists TRBD1, though no DNA is available to test this call. Germline CDR1 is SGHVS and CDR2 is FQNEAQ. This CDR3 is built from 14 residues.

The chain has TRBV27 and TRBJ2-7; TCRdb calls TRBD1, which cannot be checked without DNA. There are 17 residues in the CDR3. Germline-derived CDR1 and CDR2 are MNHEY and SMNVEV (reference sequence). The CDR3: CASSLSRQGIPLYEQYF.

CDR3 loop: CASSLVERGLGETQYF. This chain connects TRBV7-8 to TRBJ2-5; TCRdb lists TRBD1, though no DNA is available to test this call. Germline assignment: CDR1 SGHVS and CDR2 FQNEAQ. The CDR3 loop spans 16 amino acids.

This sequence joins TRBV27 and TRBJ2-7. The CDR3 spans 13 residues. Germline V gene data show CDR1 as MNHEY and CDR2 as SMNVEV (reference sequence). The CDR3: CASSLSATYEQYF.